The TCR beta chain under discussion was sequenced for a study of blood T cells in healthy people across ages. Study-wide results and caveats: Not knowing donor CMV status may have confounded expanded clonotype changes. One million T cells yielded diversity estimates that were considered underestimates.

The CDR3 runs to 14 residues. The V end was cut by 11 bases, the J end by 7 bases, with 18 bases between. Germline CDR1 MNHNS, CDR2 SASEGT. A second PCR of roughly 7 to 11 cycles used a sample-barcoded 5' primer and a J-beta primer mix. Each sample provided no less than 2.5 million CDR3-containing paired-end reads. TCRdb re-called the 5' RACE reads through MiXCR, storing one row per CDR3 protein. The sample yields about 1,400,000 distinct CDR3 sequences, around 55% seen once. About this clonotype: Its antigen is not known.

The V gene is TRBV6-1, the J gene TRBJ1-6; no firm D call. The sample taken for sequencing was blood. The source of this sequence is a man aged 18 to 30 in good health. The CDR3: CASGSGVWNSPLHF. The CDR3, as DNA: TGTGCCTCGGGGTCGGGAGTATGGAATTCACCCCTCCACTTT.